The next 16 T cell receptor beta chains were all read from a single sample in a study of T-cell memory formation after mild COVID-19 (dated by TCRdb to 2020 to 2023). Preparation of the library involved 5' RACE. Sequencing instrument: Illumina NovaSeq 6000. Using fastp trimming at Q25 and MiXCR clonotype assembly, TCRdb reanalyzed the public sequencing data and kept in-frame beta chains. All rows with the same CDR3 protein become a single entry with the most common DNA and genes. The table for this sample lists about 260,000 distinct CDR3 sequences; 8.2% of them were counted only once. In total, the top ten clones hold roughly 22% of the sample. What was sequenced was PBMCs or a T cell subset sorted from them (not recorded which). The receptors come from a man younger than 35 who had mild COVID-19 (a few samples of this study predate the infection). The sample titles of this study are shuffled in the database, so cell type and time point are left out; the donor was told from shared clones.

The chain is built from TRBV4-1 and TRBJ2-2; unclear D gene. Germline lookup yields CDR1 MGHRA and CDR2 YSYEKL. Trimming removed 0 bases from V and 3 bases from J, with 8 bases in between. The CDR3 is 15 residues long. CDR3 region: CASSQDLEYTGELFF. CDR3 in DNA: TGCGCCAGCAGCCAAGATCTGGAGTACACCGGGGAGCTGTTTTTT.

This chain joins TRBV10-2 and TRBJ2-2; the D is unclear. V lost 4 bases, J lost 4 bases, and 10 bases lay in between. The germline V gene encodes CDR1 WSHSY and CDR2 SAAADI. This CDR3 has 14 residues. CDR3 DNA: TGCGCCAGCAGTGTTGAGTCCCCCACCGGGGAGCTGTTTTTT. It is translated as CASSVESPTGELFF.

The rearrangement uses TRBV5-1 and TRBJ2-5; 7 bases fit TRBD2. V lost 1 base, J lost 5 bases, and 5 bases stayed unmatched. The CDR3 loop spans 14 amino acids. Germline CDR1 and CDR2: SGHRS and YFSETQ. For the CDR3, the DNA is TGCGCCAGCAGCTTGATTGGGGGGGACGAGACCCAGTACTTC. Protein: CASSLIGGDETQYF.

This clonotype was observed many times. The chain carries TRBV11-1 and TRBJ2-1; D unclear. The CDR3 has 13 residues. The V gene's germline CDR1 is SGHAT and CDR2 FQDESV (reference sequence). Deletions cut 4 bases from V and 5 bases from J, with 9 bases between. CDR3 nucleotide sequence: TGTGCCAGCAGCTCGGACCTTAACAATGAGCAGTTCTTC. Encoded protein: CASSSDLNNEQFF.

The CDR3 coding sequence is TGTGCCAGCAGCAGGACCTCTAACTATGGCTACACCTTC. It encodes CASSRTSNYGYTF. V gene TRBV6-5 combines with J gene TRBJ1-2, with unresolved D. V was clipped by 6 bases and J by 0 bases, with 8 bases between them. In germline, CDR1 is MNHEY, CDR2 SVGAGI. The CDR3 length is 13 residues.

This clonotype appeared a few times. This sequence joins TRBV14 and TRBJ2-2; the match to TRBD2 covers 10 bases. CDR1 SGHDN and CDR2 FVKESK come from the germline V gene. The ends lost 5 bases at V and 4 bases at J; junction bases unmatched: 7. CDR3 length equals 16 residues. CDR3 protein: CASSKIAGGPTGELFF. CDR3 nucleotide sequence: TGTGCCAGCAGCAAAATAGCGGGGGGTCCCACCGGGGAGCTGTTTTTT. Using reference TRBV14 and TRBJ2-2 for the parts outside the CDR3, the full variable domain is EAGVTQFPSHSVIEKGQTVTLRCDPISGHDNLYWYRRVMGKEIKFLLHFVKESKQDESGMPNNRFLAERTGGTYSTLKVQPAELEDSGVYFCASSKIAGGPTGELFFGEGSRLTVL.

The chain employs TRBV9 and TRBJ1-2; the D gene is possibly TRBD1 (6 bases). This CDR3 is 16 amino acids long. Germline V CDR1 and CDR2: SGDLS, YYNGEE. V lost 0 bases to trimming and J lost 8 bases, with 20 bases between them. CDR3 in amino acids: CASSVETRVGRGGYTF. In nucleotides, the CDR3 is TGTGCCAGCAGCGTAGAAACCCGGGTAGGCAGGGGCGGCTACACCTTC.

This clonotype was counted between two and nine times. J is TRBJ1-2 and V is TRBV7-9; D remains unclear. The germline V gene has CDR1 SEHNR and CDR2 FQNEAQ (reference sequence). V lost 2 bases and J lost 1, with 11 bases in between. The CDR3 extends over 15 amino acids. The CDR3 bases are TGTGCCAGCAGCTTATGGGGTACAGATAACTATGGCTACACCTTC. Its protein is CASSLWGTDNYGYTF.

The J gene is TRBJ2-1, the V gene TRBV11-2, with 8 bases identical to TRBD2. The CDR3 is 16 residues long. The germline gives CDR1 SGHAT, CDR2 FQNNGV. With V trimmed by 2 bases and J by 4 bases, 7 bases remained unmatched. DNA for the CDR3: TGTGCCAGCAGCTTACATTTGGCGGGGGGATACAATGAGCAGTTCTTC. As protein: CASSLHLAGGYNEQFF.

This clonotype has more than one count but fewer than ten. The chain carries TRBV4-2 and TRBJ2-7; perhaps TRBD2 as D (6 bases). The CDR3 contains 17 residues. V lost 1 base and J 7 bases, leaving 23 bases between the germline ends. From germline, CDR1 is LGHNA and CDR2 YNFKEQ. CDR3 amino acids: CASSQGTREGGSGEQYF. CDR3 nucleotides: TGTGCCAGCAGCCAAGGAACCCGAGAGGGAGGTTCAGGAGAGCAGTACTTC.

The table lists this clonotype with a few counts. V gene TRBV7-9 combines with J gene TRBJ1-4; 7 nucleotides agree with TRBD1. CDR3 length: 14 residues. V lost 4 bases to trimming and J lost 4 bases; unmatched junction nucleotides: 3. Per the germline V gene, CDR1 is SEHNR and CDR2 is FQNEAQ (reference sequence). Here the CDR3 DNA reads TGTGCCAGCAGCTCCAGACAGGGTAATGAAAAACTGTTTTTT. It encodes CASSSRQGNEKLFF.

This clonotype has ten or more counts. The chain couples TRBV7-3 to TRBJ2-1; 16 nucleotides align to TRBD2. This CDR3 has 15 residues. The germline V gene encodes CDR1 SGHTA and CDR2 FQGTGA. The V segment lost 5 bases and the J segment 14 bases; nucleotides outside the gene matches: 9. The CDR3 sequence: CASSNQGLAGGPEFF. The CDR3 DNA is TGTGCCAGCAGCAATCAGGGACTAGCGGGGGGGCCAGAGTTCTTC. Drawing the rest from reference TRBV7-3 and TRBJ2-1, the complete variable domain is GAGVSQTPSNKVTEKGKYVELRCDPISGHTALYWYRQSLGQGPEFLIYFQGTGAADDSGLPNDRFFAVRPEGSVSTLKIQRTERGDSAVYLCASSNQGLAGGPEFFGPGTRLTVL.

The chain has TRBV12-3 or TRBV12-4 and TRBJ2-7; TRBD1 matches 7 bases. CDR3 size: 14 residues. Unmatched junction bases numbered 2, after V lost 1 base and J lost 2 bases. DNA for the CDR3: TGTGCCAGCAGTTTAGACCAGGGGGCCTACGAGCAGTACTTC. Amino acid sequence: CASSLDQGAYEQYF.

The chain joins TRBV27 to TRBJ1-6, with 9 bases lining up with TRBD1. Germline values: CDR1 MNHEY, CDR2 SMNVEV (reference sequence). This CDR3 contains 16 residues. Losses at the gene ends were 5 bases for V and 2 bases for J; bases not matched to a gene: 4. CDR3 region: CASSAGQGTYNSPLHF. Here the CDR3 DNA reads TGTGCCAGCAGTGCAGGACAGGGGACCTATAATTCACCCCTCCACTTT.

This sequence joins TRBV15 and TRBJ2-3, with 9 bases matching TRBD2. The trim removed 0 bases at V and 0 bases at J, leaving 4 bases unmatched. The CDR3 sequence is 17 residues long. In germline, CDR1 is LNHNV, CDR2 YYDKDF (reference sequence). CDR3: CATSRELLAGSTDTQYF. The CDR3 DNA is TGTGCCACCAGCAGAGAGCTCCTAGCGGGGAGCACAGATACGCAGTATTTT.

This clonotype appeared a single time. V is TRBV28 and J is TRBJ1-1; tentative D call: TRBD1 (6 bases). Looked up from germline, CDR1 is MDHEN and CDR2 is SYDVKM. Trimming pared 2 bases from V and 11 bases from J, leaving 27 bases between. The CDR3 spans 17 residues. CDR3 nucleotide sequence: TGTGCCAGCAGTTTAAATTGGGGGGCAGGGCCTAGAAGATCGGCTTTCTTT. Translating gives CASSLNWGAGPRRSAFF.